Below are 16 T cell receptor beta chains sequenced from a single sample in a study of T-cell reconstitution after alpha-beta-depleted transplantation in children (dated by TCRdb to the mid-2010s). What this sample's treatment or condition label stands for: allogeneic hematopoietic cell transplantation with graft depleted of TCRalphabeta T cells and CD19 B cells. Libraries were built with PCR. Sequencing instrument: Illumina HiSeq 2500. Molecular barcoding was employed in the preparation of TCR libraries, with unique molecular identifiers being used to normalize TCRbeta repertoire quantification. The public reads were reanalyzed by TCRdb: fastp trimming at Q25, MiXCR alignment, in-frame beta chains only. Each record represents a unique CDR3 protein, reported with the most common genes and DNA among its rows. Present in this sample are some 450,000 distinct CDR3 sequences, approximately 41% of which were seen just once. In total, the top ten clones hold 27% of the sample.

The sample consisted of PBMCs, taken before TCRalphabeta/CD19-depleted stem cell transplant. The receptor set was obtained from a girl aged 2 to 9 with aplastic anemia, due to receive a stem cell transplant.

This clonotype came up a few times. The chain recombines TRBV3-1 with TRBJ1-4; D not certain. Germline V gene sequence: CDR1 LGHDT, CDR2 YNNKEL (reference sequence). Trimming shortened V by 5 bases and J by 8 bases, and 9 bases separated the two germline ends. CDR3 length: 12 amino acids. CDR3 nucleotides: TGTGCCAGCAGCTATGTGACCGAAAAACTGTTTTTT. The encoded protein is CASSYVTEKLFF.

Here the CDR3 DNA reads TGTGCCTGGAGTCCACCTGGGCGCATCGAGCAGTACTTC. It codes for CAWSPPGRIEQYF. The chain carries TRBV30 and TRBJ2-7; D unclear. Germline V gene sequence: CDR1 GTSNPN, CDR2 SVGIG (reference sequence). V was clipped by 2 bases and J by 6 bases, with 14 bases between them. The CDR3 spans 13 residues.

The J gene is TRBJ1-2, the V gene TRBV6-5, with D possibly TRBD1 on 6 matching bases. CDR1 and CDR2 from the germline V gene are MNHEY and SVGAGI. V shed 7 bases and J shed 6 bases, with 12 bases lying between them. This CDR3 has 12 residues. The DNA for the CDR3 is TGTGCCAGCACCACTAAGGGGGATGGCTACACCTTC. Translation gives CASTTKGDGYTF.

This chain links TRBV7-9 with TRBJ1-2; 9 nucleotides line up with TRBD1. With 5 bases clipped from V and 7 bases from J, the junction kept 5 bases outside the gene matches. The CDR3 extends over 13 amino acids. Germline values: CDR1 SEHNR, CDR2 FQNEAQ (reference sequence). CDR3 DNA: TGTGCCAGCAGCAAACAGGGGGCGCGTGGCTACACCTTC. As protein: CASSKQGARGYTF.

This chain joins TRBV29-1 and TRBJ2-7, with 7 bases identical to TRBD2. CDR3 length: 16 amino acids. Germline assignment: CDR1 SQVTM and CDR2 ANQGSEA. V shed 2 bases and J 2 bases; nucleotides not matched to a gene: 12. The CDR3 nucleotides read TGCAGCGTTGAATCCCCTCTGGGGGGGAACCCCTACGAGCAGTACTTC. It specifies CSVESPLGGNPYEQYF.

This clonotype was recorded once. The CDR3 DNA follows: TGTGCCAGCAGCGTAGCTCCGGCGAGCTCCTACGAGCAGTACTTC. Its protein is CASSVAPASSYEQYF. V is TRBV9 and J is TRBJ2-7; unclear D gene. The germline V gene has CDR1 SGDLS and CDR2 YYNGEE. This CDR3 is built from 15 residues. V gave up 0 bases and J gave up 0 bases, with 10 bases separating them. Full variable domain (remainder filled in from reference TRBV9 and TRBJ2-7): DSGVTQTPKHLITATGQRVTLRCSPRSGDLSVYWYQQSLDQGLQFLIQYYNGEERAKGNILERFSAQQFPDLHSELNLSSLELGDSALYFCASSVAPASSYEQYFGPGTRLTVT.

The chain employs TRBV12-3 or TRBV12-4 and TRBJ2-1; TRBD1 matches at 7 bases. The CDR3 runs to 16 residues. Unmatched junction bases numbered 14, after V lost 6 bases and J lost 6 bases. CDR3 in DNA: TGTGCCAGCAGCCCCCTCCGGGACAGTTCCCTCAATGAGCAGTTCTTC. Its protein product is CASSPLRDSSLNEQFF.

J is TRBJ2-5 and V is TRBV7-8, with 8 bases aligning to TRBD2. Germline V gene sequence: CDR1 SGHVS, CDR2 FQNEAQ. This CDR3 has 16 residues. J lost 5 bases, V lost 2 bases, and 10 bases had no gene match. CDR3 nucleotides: TGTGCCAGCAGCTTACTTAGCGGGATTGGGTGGGAGACCCAGTACTTC. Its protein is CASSLLSGIGWETQYF.

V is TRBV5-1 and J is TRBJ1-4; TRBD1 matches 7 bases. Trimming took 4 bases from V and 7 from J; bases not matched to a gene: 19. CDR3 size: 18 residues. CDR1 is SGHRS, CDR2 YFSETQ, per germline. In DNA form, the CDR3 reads TGCGCCAGCAGCCGTGGGACAGACGCCCTACAGGGGAGTGAAAAACTGTTTTTT. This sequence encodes CASSRGTDALQGSEKLFF. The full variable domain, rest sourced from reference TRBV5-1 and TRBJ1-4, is KAGVTQTPRYLIKTRGQQVTLSCSPISGHRSVSWYQQTPGQGLQFLFEYFSETQRNKGNFPGRFSGRQFSNSRSEMNVSTLELGDSALYLCASSRGTDALQGSEKLFFGSGTQLSVL.

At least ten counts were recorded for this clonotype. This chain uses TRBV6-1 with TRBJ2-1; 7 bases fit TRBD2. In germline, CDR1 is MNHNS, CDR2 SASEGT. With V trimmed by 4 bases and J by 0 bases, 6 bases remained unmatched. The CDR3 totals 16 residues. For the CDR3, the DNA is TGTGCCAGCAGTGGTTGGGGGGGAAGCTCCTACAATGAGCAGTTCTTC. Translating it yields CASSGWGGSSYNEQFF.

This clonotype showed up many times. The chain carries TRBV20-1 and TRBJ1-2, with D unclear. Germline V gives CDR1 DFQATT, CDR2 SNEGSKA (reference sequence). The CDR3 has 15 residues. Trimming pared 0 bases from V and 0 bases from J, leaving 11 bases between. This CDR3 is CSARDIAGANYGYTF. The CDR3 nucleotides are TGCAGTGCTAGAGATATCGCAGGCGCTAACTATGGCTACACCTTC.

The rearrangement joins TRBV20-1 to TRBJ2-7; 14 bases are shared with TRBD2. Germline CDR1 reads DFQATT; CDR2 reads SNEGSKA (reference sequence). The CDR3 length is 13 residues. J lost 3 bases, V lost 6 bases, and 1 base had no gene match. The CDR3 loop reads CSAGTSGSYEQYF. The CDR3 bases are TGCAGTGCCGGGACTAGCGGGAGCTACGAGCAGTACTTC.

CDR3: CSADHQTATYEQYF. The CDR3 DNA reads TGCAGTGCCGACCATCAGACAGCTACCTACGAGCAGTACTTC. V usage is TRBV20-1 and J usage is TRBJ2-7, with D possibly TRBD1 on 5 matching bases. The CDR3 covers 14 residues. The germline V gene encodes CDR1 DFQATT and CDR2 SNEGSKA (reference sequence). Trimming pared 6 bases from V and 2 bases from J, leaving 17 bases between.

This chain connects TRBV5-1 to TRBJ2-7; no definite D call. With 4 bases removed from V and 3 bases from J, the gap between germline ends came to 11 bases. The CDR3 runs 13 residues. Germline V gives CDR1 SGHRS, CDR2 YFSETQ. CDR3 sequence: CASSISFNYEQYF. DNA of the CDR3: TGCGCCAGCAGCATCTCGTTTAACTACGAGCAGTACTTC.

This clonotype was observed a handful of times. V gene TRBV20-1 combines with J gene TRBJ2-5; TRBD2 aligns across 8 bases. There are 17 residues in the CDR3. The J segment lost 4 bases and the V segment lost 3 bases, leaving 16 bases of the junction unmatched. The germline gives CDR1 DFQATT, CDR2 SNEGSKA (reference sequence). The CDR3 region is CSARRRTSGGVLETQYF. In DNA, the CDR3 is TGCAGTGCTAGGAGGAGAACTAGCGGAGGGGTGTTAGAGACCCAGTACTTC.

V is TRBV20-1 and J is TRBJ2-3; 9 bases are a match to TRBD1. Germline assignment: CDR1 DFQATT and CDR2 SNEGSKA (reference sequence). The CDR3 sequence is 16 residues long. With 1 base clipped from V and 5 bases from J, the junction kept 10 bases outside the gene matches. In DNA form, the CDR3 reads TGCAGTGCTAGAGCACTTGGGACAGGGATATTAGATACGCAGTATTTT. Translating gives CSARALGTGILDTQYF.